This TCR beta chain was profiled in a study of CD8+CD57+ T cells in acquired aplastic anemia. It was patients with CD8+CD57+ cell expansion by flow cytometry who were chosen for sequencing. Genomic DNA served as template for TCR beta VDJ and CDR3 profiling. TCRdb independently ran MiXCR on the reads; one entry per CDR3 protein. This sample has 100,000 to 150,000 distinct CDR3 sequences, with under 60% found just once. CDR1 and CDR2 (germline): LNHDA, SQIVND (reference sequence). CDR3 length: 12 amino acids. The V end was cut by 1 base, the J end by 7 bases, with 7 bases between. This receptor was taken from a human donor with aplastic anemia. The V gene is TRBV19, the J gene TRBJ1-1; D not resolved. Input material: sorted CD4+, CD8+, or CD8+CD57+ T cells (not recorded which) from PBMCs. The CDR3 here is CASSIGADEAFF. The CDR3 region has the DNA TGTGCCAGTAGTATAGGGGCCGATGAAGCTTTCTTT.